Sequencing of this TCR beta chain was carried out in a study of blood T cell repertoires in COVID-19. Study background: Acute and convalescent COVID-19 specimens originated in the United States, Italy and Spain. T cells, B-cell-depleted T cells, or PBMCs supplied cDNA or gDNA.

This CDR3 comprises 15 residues. Trimming left V 4 bases short and J 5 bases short, with 18 bases between. The germline V gene encodes CDR1 SGDLS and CDR2 YYNGEE. Original data processing: By means of reference gene primer amplification, nucleated cell counts were estimated. Method: immunoSEQ multiplex PCR; TCRdb's copy keeps in-frame clones and lacks some. For V, J and clone size, that table is used; D and trimming come from the DNA. The sample shows approximately 280,000 clones, 80% to 90% of them seen only once. This TCR was recovered from a woman between 70 and 85 years old with acute or convalescent COVID-19. The specimen sequenced was peripheral blood. The genes are TRBV9 and TRBJ2-5; tentatively, D is TRBD2 (6 bases). The CDR3 region is CASSPGTLKGETQYF. DNA for the CDR3: TGTGCCAGCAGCCCCGGGACTCTCAAGGGGGAGACCCAGTACTTC. Complete variable domain (other parts from reference TRBV9 and TRBJ2-5): DSGVTQTPKHLITATGQRVTLRCSPRSGDLSVYWYQQSLDQGLQFLIQYYNGEERAKGNILERFSAQQFPDLHSELNLSSLELGDSALYFCASSPGTLKGETQYFGPGTRLLVL.